This passage covers 24 T cell receptor beta chains from one sample sequenced in a study of CD8 T cells in ankylosing spondylitis. Using its own MiXCR run on the 5' RACE reads, TCRdb lists one record per CDR3 protein. In the table there are more than 500,000 distinct CDR3 sequences, less than 6% of which are singletons. For these TCRs, the target antigens are not known. Study observations and caveats: Typical of ankylosing spondylitis blood, it appeared, was a TCR beta motif of fewer than 10 highly homologous variants.

Sequencing input: blood, either unsorted or a sorted T cell fraction (not recorded which). The receptors come from a male donor with ankylosing spondylitis.

This clonotype came up many times. J is TRBJ2-1 and V is TRBV12-3 or TRBV12-4, with D uncertain. The CDR3 contains 16 residues. V lost 2 bases to trimming and J lost 2 bases, with 13 bases between them. CDR3 loop: CASSLNSPGTYNEQFF. CDR3 bases: TGTGCCAGCAGTTTAAATTCGCCAGGCACCTACAATGAGCAGTTCTTC.

This clonotype was seen many times. The chain employs TRBV20-1 and TRBJ2-7; 9 bases are shared with TRBD2. V was pared by 0 bases and J by 5 bases, with 11 bases of the junction left unmatched. The length of the CDR3 is 16 residues. Germline-derived CDR1 and CDR2 are DFQATT and SNEGSKA (reference sequence). CDR3 amino acids: CSARDPGLAGSDEQYF. Here the CDR3 DNA reads TGCAGTGCTAGAGATCCAGGCCTAGCGGGAAGCGACGAGCAGTACTTC.

This clonotype was seen repeatedly, ten times or more. The chain employs TRBV20-1 and TRBJ1-1; D is undetermined. The germline V gene has CDR1 DFQATT and CDR2 SNEGSKA (reference sequence). V was shortened by 5 bases and J by 6 bases, with 16 bases between the two germline ends. The CDR3 loop spans 13 amino acids. The CDR3 loop is CSASRGRRAEAFF. The CDR3 nucleotides are TGCAGTGCTTCTCGGGGTCGACGGGCTGAAGCTTTCTTT.

This clonotype was seen repeatedly, ten times or more. The chain carries TRBV20-1 and TRBJ2-3; 14 bases are shared with TRBD2. The CDR3 contains 16 residues. The trim removed 0 bases at V and 3 bases at J, leaving 2 bases unmatched. Per the germline V gene, CDR1 is DFQATT and CDR2 is SNEGSKA (reference sequence). CDR3 amino acids: CSAREGLAGGTDTQYF. CDR3 nucleotide sequence: TGCAGTGCTAGAGAAGGACTAGCGGGGGGAACAGATACGCAGTATTTT.

This clonotype appeared many times. The V call is TRBV12-3 or TRBV12-4, the J call TRBJ2-5; 11 bases agree with TRBD1. The CDR3 runs 16 residues. With V trimmed by 5 bases and J by 1 base, 6 bases remained unmatched. The CDR3 sequence is CASSGRGTGGQETQYF. In DNA form, the CDR3 reads TGTGCCAGCAGTGGGCGCGGGACAGGGGGCCAAGAGACCCAGTACTTC.

Many counts were recorded for this clonotype. The genes are TRBV9 and TRBJ1-3; the D is unclear. This CDR3 spans 14 amino acids. CDR1 and CDR2 (germline): SGDLS, YYNGEE. V was pared by 2 bases and J by 0 bases, with 6 bases between. The chain's CDR3 is CASSVGYSGNTIYF. CDR3 in DNA: TGTGCCAGCAGCGTCGGGTACTCTGGAAACACCATATATTTT.

Only a few counts were recorded for this clonotype. The genes are TRBV12-3 or TRBV12-4 and TRBJ2-7; no clear D gene. The CDR3 runs 16 residues. V gave up 6 bases and J gave up 0 bases, with 18 bases separating them. CDR3 nucleotide sequence: TGTGCCAGCAGAGCCTCCTCTCGATCGGGCTCCTACGAGCAGTACTTC. Amino acid sequence: CASRASSRSGSYEQYF.

This clonotype appeared many times. The CDR3 protein is CASSDSPRTVGYTF. For the CDR3, the DNA is TGTGCCAGCAGTGACAGTCCCCGGACGGTTGGCTACACCTTC. This chain joins TRBV6-1 and TRBJ1-2, with D uncertain. This CDR3 contains 14 residues. CDR1 is MNHNS, CDR2 SASEGT, per germline. V lost 3 bases and J 7 bases, leaving 15 bases between the germline ends.

A few counts support this clonotype. The chain employs TRBV6-2 or TRBV6-3 and TRBJ2-1; 13 nucleotides align to TRBD2. Germline CDR1 and CDR2: MNHEY and SVGEGT. CDR3 length: 15 residues. Losses at the gene ends were 4 bases for V and 8 bases for J; bases not matched to a gene: 5. The CDR3 nucleotides read TGTGCCAGCAGTTGGACTAGCGGGAGTAGAGATGAGCAGTTCTTC. Amino acids: CASSWTSGSRDEQFF.

In its sample, this clonotype was seen many times. In DNA form, the CDR3 reads TGCAGTGCTAGAGATCCGGGGGGTAGGGCTGAAGCTTTCTTT. Amino acid sequence: CSARDPGGRAEAFF. This chain joins TRBV20-1 and TRBJ1-1; possibly TRBD1 for D (5 bases). CDR1 is DFQATT, CDR2 SNEGSKA, per germline (reference sequence). This CDR3 region has 14 residues. V lost 0 bases to trimming and J lost 6 bases, with 14 bases between them.

The V and J genes are TRBV7-8 and TRBJ2-7, with D tentatively TRBD2 (5 bases). The V end was cut by 5 bases, the J end by 6 bases, with 14 bases between. Germline V gives CDR1 SGHVS, CDR2 FQNEAQ. The CDR3 has 13 amino acids. CDR3 sequence reads: CASSRRTQSEQYF. The CDR3, as DNA: TGTGCCAGCAGCAGACGGACTCAGTCCGAGCAGTACTTC.

This clonotype was counted at least ten times. The chain is built from TRBV12-3 or TRBV12-4 and TRBJ1-1; no firm D call. V lost 7 bases to trimming and J lost 0 bases, with 9 bases between them. This CDR3 comprises 13 residues. CDR3 loop: CASTPIMNTEAFF. The CDR3 nucleotides are TGTGCCAGCACTCCTATTATGAACACTGAAGCTTTCTTT.

This clonotype turned up a few times. This chain links TRBV20-1 with TRBJ2-7; 7 nucleotides line up with TRBD2. The germline gives CDR1 DFQATT, CDR2 SNEGSKA (reference sequence). V lost 6 bases to trimming and J lost 4 bases; unmatched junction nucleotides: 15. This CDR3 is built from 15 residues. The CDR3 DNA reads TGCAGTGCCGCCAGATTGTGGGAGGGCTATTACGAGCAGTACTTC. Translation gives CSAARLWEGYYEQYF.

In its sample, this clonotype was seen many times. The chain recombines TRBV28 with TRBJ2-2; the match to TRBD2 covers 8 bases. Per the germline V gene, CDR1 is MDHEN and CDR2 is SYDVKM. This CDR3 region has 15 residues. V trimming: 5 bases; J trimming: 6 bases; junction bases outside the gene matches: 8. The CDR3 protein is CASSGGLDYSGELFF. The DNA for the CDR3 is TGTGCCAGCAGTGGGGGACTAGACTACTCCGGGGAGCTGTTTTTT.

This clonotype was seen at least ten times. The V gene is TRBV27, the J gene TRBJ1-1, with D possibly being TRBD1 (5 bases). Germline CDR1 is MNHEY and CDR2 is SMNVEV (reference sequence). This CDR3 contains 15 residues. V was trimmed by 0 bases and J by 3 bases, leaving 11 bases between them. This CDR3 is CASSLSFQGDTEAFF. Written as DNA, the CDR3 is TGTGCCAGCAGTTTATCGTTCCAGGGCGACACTGAAGCTTTCTTT.

This clonotype showed up many times. At one boundary the junction diverges from the germline segment, which might be a read error. The chain joins TRBV4-2 to TRBJ2-3; no definite D call. In germline, CDR1 is LGHNA, CDR2 YNFKEQ. CDR3 length equals 14 residues. CDR3 bases: TGCGCCAGCAGCCAAGTCGGAGGCACAGATACGCAGTATTTT. Protein product: CASSQVGGTDTQYF.

This clonotype was counted only a few times. The V gene is TRBV11-2, the J gene TRBJ2-7; D is perhaps TRBD2 (5 bases). The length of the CDR3 is 15 residues. Trimming cost V 3 bases and J 6 bases, with 18 bases left between them. CDR1 is SGHAT and CDR2 is FQNNGV in the germline V gene. In nucleotides, the CDR3 is TGTGCCAGCAGCTTCGGCGGGCTACCTCGGCCCGAGCAGTACTTC. This codes for CASSFGGLPRPEQYF. The full variable domain, rest sourced from reference TRBV11-2 and TRBJ2-7, is EAGVAQSPRYKIIEKRQSVAFWCNPISGHATLYWYQQILGQGPKLLIQFQNNGVVDDSQLPKDRFSAERLKGVDSTLKIQPAKLEDSAVYLCASSFGGLPRPEQYFGPGTRLTVT.

The sample holds many counts of this clonotype. V is TRBV12-3 or TRBV12-4 and J is TRBJ2-2; 10 nucleotides match TRBD1. This CDR3 spans 18 amino acids. V shed 2 bases and J 3 bases; nucleotides not matched to a gene: 9. CDR3 sequence reads: CASSLRRPGTGDTGELFF. In nucleotides, the CDR3 is TGTGCCAGCAGTTTAAGACGACCCGGGACAGGGGACACCGGGGAGCTGTTTTTT.

The rearrangement joins TRBV11-2 to TRBJ2-7, with TRBD2 as a possible D gene (5 bases). Trimming stripped 5 bases from V and 4 bases from J, with 18 bases between. The germline CDR1 and CDR2 sequences are SGHAT and FQNNGV. This CDR3 has 15 amino acids. CDR3 sequence reads: CASSRGPTWGYEQYF. The DNA of the CDR3 is TGTGCCAGCAGCCGAGGGCCGACCTGGGGTTACGAGCAGTACTTC.

There are many counts of this clonotype. This chain joins TRBV20-1 and TRBJ1-1, with no clear D. The V gene's germline CDR1 is DFQATT and CDR2 SNEGSKA (reference sequence). This CDR3 comprises 13 residues. Trimming shortened V by 0 bases and J by 10 bases, and 15 bases separated the two germline ends. CDR3 sequence (DNA): TGCAGTGCTAGAGACGGTGGAAGGACCGGAGCTTTCTTT. The encoded protein is CSARDGGRTGAFF.

This chain's CDR3 is CASSQDILGTGGSYEQYF. The CDR3 DNA sequence: TGTGCCAGCAGCCAAGATATCTTGGGGACAGGGGGCTCCTACGAGCAGTACTTC. The rearrangement joins TRBV4-2 to TRBJ2-7, with TRBD1 identical over 11 bases. The germline gives CDR1 LGHNA, CDR2 YNFKEQ. J gave up 0 bases and V 0 bases, and 7 bases lay outside the gene matches. The CDR3 runs to 18 residues.

This clonotype was seen repeatedly, ten times or more. The chain is built from TRBV29-1 and TRBJ1-2; possible D gene TRBD1, 5 bases. Germline lookup yields CDR1 SQVTM and CDR2 ANQGSEA. This CDR3 is 13 amino acids long. The germline V and J ends were trimmed by 4 bases and 0 bases, with 9 bases remaining between them. The CDR3, as DNA: TGCAGCGTTGTCAGGGAGCCTAACTATGGCTACACCTTC. This sequence encodes CSVVREPNYGYTF.

There are many counts of this clonotype. The DNA of the CDR3 is TGCAGCGCAGGGACTAGCAGGAGGAATGAGCAGTTCTTC. It is translated as CSAGTSRRNEQFF. J is TRBJ2-1 and V is TRBV29-1, with 9 bases that match TRBD2. CDR1 and CDR2 (germline): SQVTM, ANQGSEA. CDR3 size: 13 residues. V shed 7 bases, J shed 7 bases, and the junction held 8 bases outside the gene matches.

The table lists this clonotype with many counts. As DNA, the CDR3 is TGCGCCAGCAGCCAAGAAACTTCTGGCGGGAGGCCAGTCGGGGAGCTGTTTTTT. This translates into CASSQETSGGRPVGELFF. The rearrangement uses TRBV4-3 and TRBJ2-2; 8 bases map to TRBD2. Germline assignment: CDR1 LGHNA and CDR2 YSLEER. The CDR3 extends over 18 amino acids. V was pared by 0 bases and J by 7 bases, with 13 bases of the junction left unmatched.